A few counts support the clone carrying this TCR beta chain. Its matching antigen is unknown. This record belongs to a study of T cell clonotyping in hematopoietic cell transplantation. For the study at large: Pretransplant recipient samples were taken after cytoreduction. Study outcomes and limitations: No sorting was done, leaving CD4 and CD8 contributions mixed. Broader posttransplant TCR repertoire diversity was predicted by graft donor and pretransplant recipient Inverse Simpson Index values. Pathologically expanded recipient clonotypes increased progressively from day 30 to day 180 as diversity fell.

Generated by immunoSEQ multiplex PCR, the TCRdb table keeps only in-frame clones and is missing some. The sample lists about 27,000 clones, about 70% occurring once. Specified time point: recipient sample about 28 days before transplant, after cytoreduction. Trimming shortened V by 7 bases and J by 2 bases, and 20 bases separated the two germline ends. CDR3 length equals 16 residues. Germline V gene sequence: CDR1 WSHSY, CDR2 SAAADI. The sample consisted of peripheral blood mononuclear cells, taken before stem cell transplant. The receptor's source is a man aged 45-65 years with myelodysplastic syndrome. Some clones in this sample may be carry-over from other donors' samples. The rearrangement joins TRBV10-2 to TRBJ1-2, with D possibly being TRBD1 (6 bases). The CDR3 region has the DNA TGCGCCAGCACCTCACCGAGGGGGGGCGCGAACTATGGCTACACCTTC. Its translation: CASTSPRGGANYGYTF.